The T cell receptor beta chain described here comes from a study of CD8 T cells in ankylosing spondylitis. V was cut by 3 bases and J by 5 bases, with 13 bases left in between. Per germline, CDR1 KGHSH and CDR2 LQKENI. There are 14 residues in the CDR3. In making TCR beta libraries, quantitative 5'-RACE with molecular barcodes was used. TCRdb independently ran MiXCR on the 5' RACE reads; one entry per CDR3 protein. The sample contains around 490,000 distinct CDR3 sequences, approximately 5% of which appear only once. This clonotype was counted a few times. Its cognate antigen is unknown. Whole-study results and caveats: Disease-linked clones were reportedly significantly enriched in matched ankylosing spondylitis synovial fluid. A CD8+ phenotype characterized the disease-linked clones, which were relatively rare in peripheral blood. Certain motif variants had earlier appeared in reactive arthritis synovial fluid and blood. A TCR beta motif of 8 or 9 highly homologous variants appeared characteristic of ankylosing spondylitis blood.

This receptor was obtained from a male donor with ankylosing spondylitis. V gene TRBV18 combines with J gene TRBJ2-5; D possibly corresponds to TRBD2 (6 bases). Sequenced input: blood, either unsorted or a sorted T cell fraction (not recorded which). The CDR3, as DNA: TGTGCCAGCTCACCTGCGGAGGGTTGGGAGACCCAGTACTTC. This sequence encodes CASSPAEGWETQYF.